This passage covers 25 T cell receptor beta chains from one sample sequenced in a study of cytotoxic CD8 clonotypes in ibrutinib-treated CLL. Produced via immunoSEQ multiplex PCR; TCRdb's table is partial and in-frame only. The sample has around 310,000 clones, roughly 80% seen once; the top ten hold 6.5% to 8.5%. Sample: PBMCs, taken before ibrutinib treatment. The receptor set was obtained from a human donor with chronic lymphocytic leukemia.

V gene TRBV10-3 combines with J gene TRBJ2-3; TRBD2 is a possible D gene (6 bases). CDR3 size: 14 residues. V lost 5 bases, J lost 8 bases, and 17 bases lay in between. Germline V gives CDR1 ENHRY, CDR2 SYGVKD. The CDR3 loop reads CAISPPGGAGTQYF. CDR3 bases: TGTGCCATCAGTCCCCCCGGGGGTGCTGGTACGCAGTATTTT.

The genes are TRBV9 and TRBJ2-7, with TRBD1 matching 12 bases. Unmatched junction bases numbered 6, after V lost 0 bases and J lost 5 bases. This CDR3 is built from 16 residues. CDR1 and CDR2 (germline): SGDLS, YYNGEE. CDR3 sequence: CASSVGGTGGFNEQYF. The CDR3 coding sequence is TGTGCCAGCAGCGTAGGCGGGACAGGGGGCTTCAACGAGCAGTACTTC.

This rearrangement joins TRBV11-2 to TRBJ2-1, with TRBD1 matching over 7 bases. The germline V gene has CDR1 SGHAT and CDR2 FQNNGV. CDR3 length: 15 residues. With V trimmed by 5 bases and J by 4 bases, 8 bases remained unmatched. The CDR3 DNA reads TGTGCCAGCAGCAGCTCCGGGACAGCATACAATGAGCAGTTCTTC. Its protein product is CASSSSGTAYNEQFF.

The CDR3 sequence is CASSLDGTGRYEQYF. Here the CDR3 DNA reads TGTGCCAGCAGTCTCGATGGGACAGGGAGGTACGAGCAGTACTTC. V gene TRBV27 combines with J gene TRBJ2-7; 9 bases match TRBD1. V trimming: 5 bases; J trimming: 4 bases; junction bases outside the gene matches: 9. Germline CDR1 is MNHEY and CDR2 is SMNVEV (reference sequence). This CDR3 has 15 residues.

V is TRBV4-3 and J is TRBJ2-3; TRBD2 matches 7 bases. Germline V CDR1 and CDR2: LGHNA, YSLEER. The CDR3 contains 18 residues. V shed 0 bases and J 7 bases; nucleotides not matched to a gene: 16. CDR3 sequence: CASSQDQTSRTKPYTQYF. The DNA for the CDR3 is TGCGCCAGCAGCCAAGACCAGACTAGCCGAACCAAACCTTATACGCAGTATTTT.

The chain is built from TRBV25-1 and TRBJ1-1; tentatively, D is TRBD1 (5 bases). Trimming shortened V by 7 bases and J by 9 bases, and 12 bases separated the two germline ends. The CDR3 covers 11 residues. The V gene's germline CDR1 is MGHDK and CDR2 SYGVNS. DNA of the CDR3: TGTGCCAGCAATGCCGGGACCAAAGCTTTCTTT. Protein: CASNAGTKAFF.

The CDR3 here is CAWEPGMRGTDTQYF. The DNA of the CDR3 is TGTGCCTGGGAACCTGGGATGAGAGGCACAGATACGCAGTATTTT. V is TRBV30 and J is TRBJ2-3, with D uncertain. CDR3 length: 15 amino acids. CDR1 is GTSNPN, CDR2 SVGIG, per germline (reference sequence). The V end lost 5 bases, the J end lost 1 base, and 16 bases lay between the germline ends. The whole variable domain, remainder taken from reference TRBV30 and TRBJ2-3, is SQTIHQWPATLVQPVGSPLSLECTVEGTSNPNLYWYRQAAGRGLQLLFYSVGIGQISSEVPQNLSASRPQDRQFILSSKKLLLSDSGFYLCAWEPGMRGTDTQYFGPGTRLTVL.

This clone has more than one count but fewer than ten. The chain carries TRBV19 and TRBJ1-5; D uncertain. V dropped 2 bases and J dropped 5 bases, with 7 bases sitting between them. Per germline, CDR1 LNHDA and CDR2 SQIVND (reference sequence). CDR3 length: 13 amino acids. CDR3 region: CASSIKRDQPQHF. The CDR3 DNA reads as TGTGCCAGTAGTATAAAACGCGATCAGCCCCAGCATTTT.

J is TRBJ1-2 and V is TRBV6-5; tentative D call: TRBD1 (5 bases). V gave up 5 bases and J gave up 6 bases, with 19 bases separating them. There are 15 residues in the CDR3. CDR1 and CDR2 from the germline V gene are MNHEY and SVGAGI. CDR3 sequence: CASSLLNGASDGYTF. The CDR3 DNA reads TGTGCCAGCAGTCTCCTTAATGGGGCTTCGGATGGCTACACCTTC.

CDR3 sequence (DNA): TGCGCCAGCAGCCCAGGACAAGGTGCCAGCGGGCTGGGAAAAGCTTTCTTT. This translates into CASSPGQGASGLGKAFF. V gene TRBV4-1 combines with J gene TRBJ1-1, with a weak D call TRBD1 (5 bases). The CDR3 is 17 residues long. Germline CDR1 reads MGHRA; CDR2 reads YSYEKL. V lost 4 bases to trimming and J lost 9 bases, with 27 bases between them.

The V and J genes are TRBV7-3 and TRBJ1-5, with D unresolved. Looked up from germline, CDR1 is SGHTA and CDR2 is FQGTGA. Trimming took off 0 bases at V and 0 bases at J, with 6 bases between the two ends. The CDR3 sequence is 15 residues long. The CDR3 loop reads CASSLTAVSNQPQHF. DNA of the CDR3: TGTGCCAGCAGCTTAACAGCCGTTAGCAATCAGCCCCAGCATTTT. Full variable domain (rest looked up from reference TRBV7-3 and TRBJ1-5): GAGVSQTPSNKVTEKGKYVELRCDPISGHTALYWYRQSLGQGPEFLIYFQGTGAADDSGLPNDRFFAVRPEGSVSTLKIQRTERGDSAVYLCASSLTAVSNQPQHFGDGTRLSIL.

V usage is TRBV9 and J usage is TRBJ2-7; 10 nucleotides align to TRBD2. Germline V gives CDR1 SGDLS, CDR2 YYNGEE. The CDR3 runs 15 residues. V lost 4 bases, J lost 5 bases, and 9 bases stayed unmatched. The CDR3 DNA reads as TGTGCCAGCAGCAGAGGGGCTAGCGGGAGAGACGAGCAGTACTTC. As protein: CASSRGASGRDEQYF.

The CDR3 spells CASSEVGDGPNYGYTF. In DNA form, the CDR3 reads TGTGCCAGCAGTGAAGTTGGGGACGGTCCTAACTATGGCTACACCTTC. The V call is TRBV2, the J call TRBJ1-2; D might be TRBD1 (5 bases). This CDR3 comprises 16 residues. Germline V lookup: CDR1 SNHLY, CDR2 FYNNEI. Deletions cut 1 base from V and 0 bases from J, with 12 bases between.

This chain uses TRBV7-6 with TRBJ2-7; 8 positions match TRBD2. V shed 5 bases and J 7 bases; nucleotides not matched to a gene: 7. The germline CDR1 and CDR2 sequences are SGHVS and FNYEAQ. This CDR3 spans 13 amino acids. For the CDR3, the DNA is TGTGCCAGCAGCCCCGGGGGGGCTCGGGAGCAGTACTTC. Translated: CASSPGGAREQYF.

This clone appeared a few times. V gene TRBV30 combines with J gene TRBJ2-1, with a possible D match to TRBD2 (5 bases). CDR1 GTSNPN and CDR2 SVGIG come from the germline V gene (reference sequence). Trimming took off 4 bases at V and 0 bases at J, with 10 bases between the two ends. The CDR3 totals 14 residues. The DNA for the CDR3 is TGTGCCTGGAAGGCAGGACTCTCCTACAATGAGCAGTTCTTC. This codes for CAWKAGLSYNEQFF.

This clone was counted a single time. The rearrangement uses TRBV30 and TRBJ2-1; D is possibly TRBD2 (6 bases). Between the trimmed V and J ends, which lost 8 bases and 5 bases, there was a span of 19 bases. Germline lookup yields CDR1 GTSNPN and CDR2 SVGIG (reference sequence). The CDR3 loop spans 14 amino acids. The CDR3 here is CARDKAGENNEQFF. The CDR3 DNA is TGTGCCCGGGATAAAGCGGGCGAAAACAATGAGCAGTTCTTC.

The chain has TRBV18 and TRBJ1-4, with D maybe TRBD1 (5 bases). CDR3 length equals 16 residues. Trimming took off 3 bases at V and 6 bases at J, with 17 bases between the two ends. CDR1 is KGHSH and CDR2 is LQKENI in the germline V gene. The CDR3 reads CASSPMGLVVDEKLFF. In DNA form, the CDR3 reads TGTGCCAGCTCACCCATGGGGCTAGTGGTTGATGAAAAACTGTTTTTT.

The V and J genes are TRBV30 and TRBJ1-5, with unresolved D. Germline-derived CDR1 and CDR2 are GTSNPN and SVGIG (reference sequence). The CDR3 extends over 11 amino acids. The V gene lost 1 base and the J gene lost 11 bases, with 9 bases spanning the gap. For the CDR3, the DNA is TGTGCCTGGAGTGACGCGGGGTCCCAGCATTTT. Protein sequence: CAWSDAGSQHF.

The chain couples TRBV5-6 to TRBJ2-7; a weak D match, TRBD2 (5 bases). The CDR3 is made up of 13 amino acids. The V and J ends lost 0 bases and 7 bases respectively, with 11 bases between them. CDR1 SGHDT and CDR2 YYEEEE come from the germline V gene. The chain's CDR3 is CASSLGEIWEQYF. Written as DNA, the CDR3 is TGTGCCAGCAGCTTGGGGGAGATTTGGGAGCAGTACTTC. Looking up the rest from reference TRBV5-6 and TRBJ2-7 gives the full variable domain: DAGVTQSPTHLIKTRGQQVTLRCSPKSGHDTVSWYQQALGQGPQFIFQYYEEEERQRGNFPDRFSGHQFPNYSSELNVNALLLGDSALYLCASSLGEIWEQYFGPGTRLTVT.

The chain has TRBV5-6 and TRBJ2-1, with 7 bases fitting TRBD2. This CDR3 spans 13 amino acids. Per germline, CDR1 SGHDT and CDR2 YYEEEE. V was clipped by 4 bases and J by 12 bases; unmatched bases: 10. For the CDR3, the DNA is TGTGCCAGCAGCGGTGGGAGGGAGGGCGCGCAGTTCTTC. It translates to CASSGGREGAQFF.

The V and J genes are TRBV30 and TRBJ2-5; D uncertain. In germline, CDR1 is GTSNPN, CDR2 SVGIG (reference sequence). The V end was cut by 2 bases, the J end by 1 base, with 2 bases between. The CDR3 totals 11 residues. CDR3 DNA sequence: TGTGCCTGGAGTTCCCAAGAGACCCAGTACTTC. It codes for CAWSSQETQYF.

The V and J genes are TRBV5-1 and TRBJ2-5, with 8 bases identical to TRBD1. Per the germline V gene, CDR1 is SGHRS and CDR2 is YFSETQ. J was trimmed by 5 bases and V by 3 bases; bases with no gene match: 6. The CDR3 totals 14 residues. The CDR3 DNA reads TGCGCCAGCAGCTCTCAGGGGGCAAGGGAGACCCAGTACTTC. Amino acids: CASSSQGARETQYF.

The CDR3 DNA is TGTGCCAGCAGCTTTGGACATTCCATGAACACTGAAGCTTTCTTT. It specifies CASSFGHSMNTEAFF. V gene TRBV5-6 combines with J gene TRBJ1-1, with D tentatively TRBD1 (5 bases). Germline CDR1 reads SGHDT; CDR2 reads YYEEEE. This CDR3 contains 15 residues. V shed 2 bases and J shed 0 bases, with 11 bases lying between them.

With respect to this clone: A read error may produce the germline difference seen at one junction end. The rearrangement links TRBV19 to TRBJ2-2; D unclear. The CDR3 contains 13 residues. Germline V gives CDR1 LNHDA, CDR2 SQIVND (reference sequence). The CDR3 protein is CASTIGPTGELFF. The CDR3 DNA is TGTGCCAGTACTATAGGTCCCACCGGGGAGCTGTTTTTT.

CDR3 coding DNA: TGTGCCAGCAGTGTCAGGGATGACTATGGCTACACCTTC. The encoded protein is CASSVRDDYGYTF. The chain employs TRBV27 and TRBJ1-2; a possible D gene is TRBD1 (5 bases). The V end lost 5 bases, the J end lost 3 bases, and 10 bases lay between the germline ends. The CDR3 consists of 13 residues. Germline loops: CDR1 MNHEY, CDR2 SMNVEV (reference sequence).